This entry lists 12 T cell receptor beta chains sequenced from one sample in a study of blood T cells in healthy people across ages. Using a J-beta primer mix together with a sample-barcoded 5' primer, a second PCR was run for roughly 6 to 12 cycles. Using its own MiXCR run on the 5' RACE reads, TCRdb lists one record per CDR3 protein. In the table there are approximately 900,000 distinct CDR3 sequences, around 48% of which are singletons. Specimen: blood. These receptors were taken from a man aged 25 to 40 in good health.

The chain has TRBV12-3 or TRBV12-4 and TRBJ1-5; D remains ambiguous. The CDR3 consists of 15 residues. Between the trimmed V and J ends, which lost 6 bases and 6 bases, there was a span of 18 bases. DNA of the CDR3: TGTGCCAGCAGCCCGGGATTTGGAGGGAGTCAGCCCCAGCATTTT. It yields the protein CASSPGFGGSQPQHF.

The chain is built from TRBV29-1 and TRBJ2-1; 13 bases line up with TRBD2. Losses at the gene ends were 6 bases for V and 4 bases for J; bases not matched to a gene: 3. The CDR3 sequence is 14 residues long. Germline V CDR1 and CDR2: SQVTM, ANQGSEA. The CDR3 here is CSVGLAGEYNEQFF. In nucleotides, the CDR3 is TGCAGCGTAGGACTAGCGGGGGAATACAATGAGCAGTTCTTC.

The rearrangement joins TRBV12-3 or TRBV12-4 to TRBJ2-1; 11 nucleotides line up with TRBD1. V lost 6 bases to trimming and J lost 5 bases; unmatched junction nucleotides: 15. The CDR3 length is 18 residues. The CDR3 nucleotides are TGTGCCAGCAGAGGGGCCATTAGGGACAGGGGGGCTAACAATGAGCAGTTCTTC. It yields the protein CASRGAIRDRGANNEQFF.

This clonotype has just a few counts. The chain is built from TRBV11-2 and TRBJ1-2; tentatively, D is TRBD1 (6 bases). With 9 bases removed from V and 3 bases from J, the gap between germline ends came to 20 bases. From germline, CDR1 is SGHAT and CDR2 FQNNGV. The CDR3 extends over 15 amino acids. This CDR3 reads CASSPVGGRDYGYTF. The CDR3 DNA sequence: TGTGCCAGTAGCCCAGTAGGGGGTAGGGACTATGGCTACACCTTC.

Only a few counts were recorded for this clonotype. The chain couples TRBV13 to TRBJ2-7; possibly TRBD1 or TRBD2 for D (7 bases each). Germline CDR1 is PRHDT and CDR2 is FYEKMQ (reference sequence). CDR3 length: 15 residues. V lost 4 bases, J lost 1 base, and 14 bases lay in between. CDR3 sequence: CASSSDREGSYEQYF. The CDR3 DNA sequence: TGTGCCAGCAGCTCCGACAGGGAGGGTTCCTACGAGCAGTACTTC.

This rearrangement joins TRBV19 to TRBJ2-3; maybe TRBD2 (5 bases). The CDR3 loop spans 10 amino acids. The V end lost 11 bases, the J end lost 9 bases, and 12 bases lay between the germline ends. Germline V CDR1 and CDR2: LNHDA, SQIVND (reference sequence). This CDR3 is CAQPGGTQYF. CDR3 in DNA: TGTGCCCAGCCCGGAGGAACGCAGTATTTT.

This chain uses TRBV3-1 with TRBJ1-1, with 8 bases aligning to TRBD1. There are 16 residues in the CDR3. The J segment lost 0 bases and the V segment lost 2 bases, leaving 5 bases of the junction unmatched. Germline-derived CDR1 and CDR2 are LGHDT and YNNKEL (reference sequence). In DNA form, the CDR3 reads TGTGCCAGCAGCCAAAATACAGGGGGGATGAACACTGAAGCTTTCTTT. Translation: CASSQNTGGMNTEAFF.

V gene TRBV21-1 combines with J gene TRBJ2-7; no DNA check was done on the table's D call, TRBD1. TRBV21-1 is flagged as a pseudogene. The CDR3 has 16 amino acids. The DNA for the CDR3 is TGTACCAGCTTAAGGGGACGAACAGGGAGCTCCTACGAGCAGTACTTC. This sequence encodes CTSLRGRTGSSYEQYF.

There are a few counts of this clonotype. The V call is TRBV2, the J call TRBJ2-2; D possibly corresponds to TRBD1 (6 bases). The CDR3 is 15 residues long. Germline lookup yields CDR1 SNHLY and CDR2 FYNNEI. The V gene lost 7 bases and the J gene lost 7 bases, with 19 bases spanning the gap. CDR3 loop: CASTVQTGFLGELFF. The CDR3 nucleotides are TGTGCCAGCACCGTACAGACAGGCTTTCTCGGGGAGCTGTTTTTT.

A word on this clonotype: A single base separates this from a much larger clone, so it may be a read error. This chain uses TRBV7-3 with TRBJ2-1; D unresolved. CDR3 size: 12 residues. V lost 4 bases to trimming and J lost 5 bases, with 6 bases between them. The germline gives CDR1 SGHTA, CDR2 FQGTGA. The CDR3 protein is CASSYQDNEQFF. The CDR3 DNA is TGTGCCAGCAGCTACCAGGACAATGAGCAGTTCTTC.

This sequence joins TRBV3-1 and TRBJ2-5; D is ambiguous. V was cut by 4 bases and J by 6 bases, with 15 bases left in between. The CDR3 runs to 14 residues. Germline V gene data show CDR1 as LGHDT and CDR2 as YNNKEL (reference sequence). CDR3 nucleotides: TGTGCCAGCAGCCCCGAAGTGGGTATGCAGACCCAGTACTTC. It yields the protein CASSPEVGMQTQYF.

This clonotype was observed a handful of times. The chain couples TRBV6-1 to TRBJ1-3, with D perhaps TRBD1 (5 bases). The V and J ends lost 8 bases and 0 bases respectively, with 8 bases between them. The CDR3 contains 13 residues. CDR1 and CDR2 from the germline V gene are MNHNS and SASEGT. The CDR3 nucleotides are TGTGCCAGCGACAGCCTCTCTGGAAACACCATATATTTT. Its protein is CASDSLSGNTIYF.